This TCR beta chain was profiled in a study of blood T cell repertoires in COVID-19 (dated by TCRdb to 2020 to 2022). Broadly, across the study: The collaborator samples originated in the United States, Italy and Spain and spanned the acute and convalescent phases of COVID-19. The material from the prospective study consisted of cDNA or gDNA derived from T cells, B-cell-depleted T cells, or PBMCs. The dataset comprised deeply sampled blood TCRbeta repertoires from subjects exposed to, actively infected with, or recovered from COVID-19. The repertoires were released in a freely available public database intended as a resource for research on the immune response to SARS-CoV-2. Samples were obtained from the ongoing ImmuneRACE study (first 160 participants) and from about 1,300 subjects provided by 6 global collaborators. Nearly every sample came with metadata listing a de-identified subject ID, COVID-19 status, age in years and sex. Where available, HLA class I and class II types were taken from metadata supplied by the sample provider and were not determined by assay-based typing.

Study-level results and caveats: Clinical and demographic metadata were provided uncurated, with the amount varying by source and participant.

Collaborating institutions collected whole blood in K2EDTA tubes following their own protocols. For TCRbeta analysis, collaborators shipped samples as frozen whole blood, isolated PBMCs, or DNA extracted from either of those sample types. TCRbeta CDR3 regions were amplified from genomic DNA using the immunoSEQ Assay, a bias-controlled multiplex PCR. The original pipeline was this. The number of nucleated cells in each sample was estimated by amplification of reference gene primers within the assay. To quantify the absolute abundance of each unique TCRbeta CDR3 rearrangement, sequence reads were collapsed and filtered. For each sample, productive Simpson clonality was calculated as the square root of Simpson's diversity index across productive rearrangements. What TCRdb holds here is the immuneACCESS table cut down to in-frame rearrangements. Part of the clones is not present; checked against another copy, under half of the missing clones reflect an unresolved V gene, and the others are unexplained. That table furnishes V, J and clone size, whereas the DNA furnished D and trimming. This sample gives approximately 40,000 clones in total; roughly 85% of them show up just once. Approximately 15% of the sample is taken by the ten largest.

The germline V gene specifies SGHTA as CDR1 and FQGNSA as CDR2. The CDR3 starts with the cysteine, ends with the phenylalanine, and has 15 residues. Only CDR3 DNA remains: 45 bases, in frame from the first base. Cut back by 2 bases and 0 bases, the V and J ends lie 8 bases apart. About this clone itself: Its antigen is unknown. Base qualities are missing; no much larger clone stands one base away.

The clonotype was recovered from a human donor in a cohort sampled during active COVID-19. The chain links TRBV7-2 with TRBJ1-5, and the D gene may be TRBD1, 5 bases matching. The specimen was peripheral blood. CDR3 region: CASSLTTGSNQPQHF. The DNA sequence reads TGTGCCAGCAGCTTAACAACAGGTAGCAATCAGCCCCAGCATTTT.